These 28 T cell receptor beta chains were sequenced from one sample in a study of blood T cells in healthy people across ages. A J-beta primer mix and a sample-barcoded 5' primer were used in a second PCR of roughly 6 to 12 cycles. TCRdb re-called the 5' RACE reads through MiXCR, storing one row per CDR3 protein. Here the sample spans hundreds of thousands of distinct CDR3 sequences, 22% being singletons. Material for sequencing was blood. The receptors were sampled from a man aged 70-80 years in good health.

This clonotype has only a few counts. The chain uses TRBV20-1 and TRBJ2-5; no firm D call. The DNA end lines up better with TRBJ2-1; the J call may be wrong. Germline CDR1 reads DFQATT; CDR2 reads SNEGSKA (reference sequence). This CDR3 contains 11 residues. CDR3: CSASQSIEQFF. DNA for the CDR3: TGCAGTGCTAGTCAGTCGATTGAGCAGTTCTTC.

CDR3 bases: TGTGCCAGCAGACGCCGGGTGGACAATGAGCAGTTCTTC. Translation: CASRRRVDNEQFF. This chain joins TRBV6-2 or TRBV6-3 and TRBJ2-1; D ambiguous. V dropped 6 bases and J dropped 5 bases, with 11 bases sitting between them. Looked up from germline, CDR1 is MNHEY and CDR2 is SVGEGT. The CDR3 is 13 residues long.

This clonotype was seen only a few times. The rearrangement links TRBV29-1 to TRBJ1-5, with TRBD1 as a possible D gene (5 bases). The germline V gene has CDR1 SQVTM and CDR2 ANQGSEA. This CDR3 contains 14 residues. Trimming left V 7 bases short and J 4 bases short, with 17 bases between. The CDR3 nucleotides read TGCAGCGCCGCTCGGGACGGGTCAAATCAGCCCCAGCATTTT. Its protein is CSAARDGSNQPQHF.

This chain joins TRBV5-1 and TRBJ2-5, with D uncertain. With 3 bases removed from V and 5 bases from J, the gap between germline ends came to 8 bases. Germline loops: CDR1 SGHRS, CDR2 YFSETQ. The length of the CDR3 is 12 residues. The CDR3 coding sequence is TGCGCCAGCAGCTCGACGATGGAGACCCAGTACTTC. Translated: CASSSTMETQYF.

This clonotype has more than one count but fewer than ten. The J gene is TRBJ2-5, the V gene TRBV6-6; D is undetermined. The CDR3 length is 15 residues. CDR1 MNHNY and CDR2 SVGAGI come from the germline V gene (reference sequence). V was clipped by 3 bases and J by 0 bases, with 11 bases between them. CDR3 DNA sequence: TGTGCCAGCAGTTATTTGGCCGGTTACCAAGAGACCCAGTACTTC. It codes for CASSYLAGYQETQYF.

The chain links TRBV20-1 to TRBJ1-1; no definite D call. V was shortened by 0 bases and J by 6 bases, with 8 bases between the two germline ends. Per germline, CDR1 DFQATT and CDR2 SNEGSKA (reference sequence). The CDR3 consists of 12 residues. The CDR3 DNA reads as TGCAGTGCTAGAGAGGTGGTGGCTGAAGCTTTCTTT. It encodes CSAREVVAEAFF.

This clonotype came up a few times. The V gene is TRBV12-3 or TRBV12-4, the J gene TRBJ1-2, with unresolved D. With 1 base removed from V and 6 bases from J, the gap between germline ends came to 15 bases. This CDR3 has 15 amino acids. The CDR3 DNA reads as TGTGCCAGCAGTTTAGTTAACTGGGGAGGCAATGGCTACACCTTC. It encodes CASSLVNWGGNGYTF.

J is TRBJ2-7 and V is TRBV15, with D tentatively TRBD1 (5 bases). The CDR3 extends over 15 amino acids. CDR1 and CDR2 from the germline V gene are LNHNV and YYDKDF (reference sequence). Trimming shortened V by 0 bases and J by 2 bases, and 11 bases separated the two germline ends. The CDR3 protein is CATSRDRQGPYEQYF. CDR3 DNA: TGTGCCACCAGCAGAGATAGGCAGGGCCCCTACGAGCAGTACTTC.

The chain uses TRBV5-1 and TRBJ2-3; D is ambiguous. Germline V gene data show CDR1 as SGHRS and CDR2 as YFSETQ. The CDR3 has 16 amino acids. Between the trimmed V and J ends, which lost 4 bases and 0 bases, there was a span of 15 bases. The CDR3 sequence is CASSLAPGRSTDTQYF. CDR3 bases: TGCGCCAGCAGCCTGGCGCCCGGGCGGAGCACAGATACGCAGTATTTT.

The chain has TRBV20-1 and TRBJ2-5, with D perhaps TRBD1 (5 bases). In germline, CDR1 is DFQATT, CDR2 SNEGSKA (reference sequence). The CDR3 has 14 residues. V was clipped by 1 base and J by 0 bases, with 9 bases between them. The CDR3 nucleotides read TGCAGTGCTAGAGTACAGGCCCACCAAGAGACCCAGTACTTC. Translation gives CSARVQAHQETQYF.

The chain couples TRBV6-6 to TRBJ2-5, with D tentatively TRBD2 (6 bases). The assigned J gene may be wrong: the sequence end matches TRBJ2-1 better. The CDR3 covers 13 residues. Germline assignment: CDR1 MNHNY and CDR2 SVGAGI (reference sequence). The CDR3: CASSGTEYNEQFF. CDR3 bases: TGTGCCAGCAGCGGGACTGAGTACAATGAGCAGTTCTTC.

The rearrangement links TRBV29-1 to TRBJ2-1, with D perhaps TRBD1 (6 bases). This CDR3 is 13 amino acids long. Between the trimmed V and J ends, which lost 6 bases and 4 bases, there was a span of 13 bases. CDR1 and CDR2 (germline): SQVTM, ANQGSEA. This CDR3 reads CSVQTDSYNEQFF. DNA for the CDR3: TGCAGCGTCCAAACGGACAGTTACAATGAGCAGTTCTTC.

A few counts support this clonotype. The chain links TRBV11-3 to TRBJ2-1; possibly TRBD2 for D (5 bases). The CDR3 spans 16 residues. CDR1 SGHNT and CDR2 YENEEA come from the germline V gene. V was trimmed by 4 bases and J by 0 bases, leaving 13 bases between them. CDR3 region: CASSSLAKSSYNEQFF. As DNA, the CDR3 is TGTGCCAGCAGCTCCCTAGCTAAGAGCTCCTACAATGAGCAGTTCTTC.

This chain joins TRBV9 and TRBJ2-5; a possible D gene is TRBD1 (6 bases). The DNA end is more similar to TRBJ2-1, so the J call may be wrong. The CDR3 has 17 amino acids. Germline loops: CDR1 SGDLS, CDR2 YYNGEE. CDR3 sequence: CASSVGGRLRGSNEQFF. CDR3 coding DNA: TGTGCCAGCAGCGTAGGGGGGCGGCTTAGGGGTAGCAATGAGCAGTTCTTC.

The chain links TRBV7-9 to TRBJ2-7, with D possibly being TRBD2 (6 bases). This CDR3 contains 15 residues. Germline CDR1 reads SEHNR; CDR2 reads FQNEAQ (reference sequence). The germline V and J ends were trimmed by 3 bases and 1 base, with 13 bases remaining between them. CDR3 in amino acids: CASSLGTPRSYEQYV. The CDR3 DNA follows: TGTGCCAGCAGCTTGGGGACTCCCAGATCCTACGAGCAGTACGTC.

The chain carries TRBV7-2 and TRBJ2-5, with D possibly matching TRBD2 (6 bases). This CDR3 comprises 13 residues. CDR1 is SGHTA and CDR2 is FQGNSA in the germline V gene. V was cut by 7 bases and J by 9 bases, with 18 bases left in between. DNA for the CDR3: TGTGCCAGCATGGGCGGACTCGGGGAGGCCCAGTACTTC. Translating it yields CASMGGLGEAQYF.

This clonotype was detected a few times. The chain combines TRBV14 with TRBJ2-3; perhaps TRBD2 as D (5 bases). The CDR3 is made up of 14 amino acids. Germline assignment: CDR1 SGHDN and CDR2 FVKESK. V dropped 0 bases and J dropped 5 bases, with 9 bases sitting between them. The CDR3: CASSQELRGDTQYF. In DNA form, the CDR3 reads TGTGCCAGCAGCCAAGAATTACGGGGAGATACGCAGTATTTT. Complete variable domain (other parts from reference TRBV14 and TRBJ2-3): EAGVTQFPSHSVIEKGQTVTLRCDPISGHDNLYWYRRVMGKEIKFLLHFVKESKQDESGMPNNRFLAERTGGTYSTLKVQPAELEDSGVYFCASSQELRGDTQYFGPGTRLTVL.

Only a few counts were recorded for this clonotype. Written as DNA, the CDR3 is TGTGCCAGCAGCTTAGAGGGCGGGACCCACCCCACAGATACGCAGTATTTT. Translated, it gives CASSLEGGTHPTDTQYF. The chain employs TRBV7-6 and TRBJ2-3, with a weak D call TRBD2 (6 bases). The germline V gene encodes CDR1 SGHVS and CDR2 FNYEAQ. V was clipped by 1 base and J by 2 bases, with 16 bases between them. This CDR3 is 17 amino acids long. Full variable domain (remainder filled in from reference TRBV7-6 and TRBJ2-3): GAGVSQSPRYKVTKRGQDVALRCDPISGHVSLYWYRQALGQGPEFLTYFNYEAQQDKSGLPNDRFSAERPEGSISTLTIQRTEQRDSAMYRCASSLEGGTHPTDTQYFGPGTRLTVL.

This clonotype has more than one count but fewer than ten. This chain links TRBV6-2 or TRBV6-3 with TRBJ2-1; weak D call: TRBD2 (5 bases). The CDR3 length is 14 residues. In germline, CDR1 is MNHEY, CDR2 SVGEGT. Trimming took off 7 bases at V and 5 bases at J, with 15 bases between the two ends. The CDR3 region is CASKRAVPNNEQFF. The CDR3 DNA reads TGTGCCAGCAAGAGGGCCGTACCCAACAATGAGCAGTTCTTC.

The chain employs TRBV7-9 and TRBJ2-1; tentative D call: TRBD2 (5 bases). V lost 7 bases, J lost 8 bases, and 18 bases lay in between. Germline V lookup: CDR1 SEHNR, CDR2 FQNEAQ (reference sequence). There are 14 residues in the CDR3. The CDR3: CASTADLGFDEQFF. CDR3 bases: TGTGCCAGCACCGCGGACTTAGGTTTCGATGAGCAGTTCTTC.

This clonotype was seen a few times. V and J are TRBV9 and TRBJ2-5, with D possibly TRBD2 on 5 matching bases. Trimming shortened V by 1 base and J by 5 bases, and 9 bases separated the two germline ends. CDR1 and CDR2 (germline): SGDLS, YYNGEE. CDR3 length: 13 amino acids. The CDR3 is CASSVRERETQYF. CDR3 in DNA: TGTGCCAGCAGCGTACGGGAAAGGGAGACCCAGTACTTC.

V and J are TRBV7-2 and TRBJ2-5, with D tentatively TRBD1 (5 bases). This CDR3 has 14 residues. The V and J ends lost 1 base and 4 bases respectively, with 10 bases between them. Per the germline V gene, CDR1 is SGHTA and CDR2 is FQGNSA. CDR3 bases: TGTGCCAGCAGCTTAGGGCTGCAGGGAGAGACCCAGTACTTC. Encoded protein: CASSLGLQGETQYF.

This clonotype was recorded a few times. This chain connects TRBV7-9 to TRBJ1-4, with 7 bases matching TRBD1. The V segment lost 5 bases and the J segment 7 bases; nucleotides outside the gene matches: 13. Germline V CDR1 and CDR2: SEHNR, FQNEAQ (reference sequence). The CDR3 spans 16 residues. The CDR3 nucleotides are TGTGCCAGCAGCCCGCTAGGGGGGACAGAAGGTGAAAAACTGTTTTTT. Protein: CASSPLGGTEGEKLFF.

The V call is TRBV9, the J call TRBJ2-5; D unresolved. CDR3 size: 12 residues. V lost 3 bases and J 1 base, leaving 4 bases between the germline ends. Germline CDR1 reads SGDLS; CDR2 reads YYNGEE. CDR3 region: CASSGIQETQYF. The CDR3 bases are TGTGCCAGCAGCGGGATCCAAGAGACCCAGTACTTC.

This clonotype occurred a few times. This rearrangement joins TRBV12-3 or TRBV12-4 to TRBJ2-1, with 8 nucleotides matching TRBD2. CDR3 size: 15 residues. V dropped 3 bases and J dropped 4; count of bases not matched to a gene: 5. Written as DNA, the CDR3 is TGTGCCAGCAGTTTCGGGGGGGGCGGGTACAATGAGCAGTTCTTC. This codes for CASSFGGGGYNEQFF.

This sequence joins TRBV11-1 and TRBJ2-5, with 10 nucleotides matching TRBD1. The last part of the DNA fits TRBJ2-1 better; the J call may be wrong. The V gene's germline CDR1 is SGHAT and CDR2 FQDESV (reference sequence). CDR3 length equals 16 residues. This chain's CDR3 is CASSPGTGETYNEQFF. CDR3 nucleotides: TGTGCCAGCAGCCCCGGGACAGGGGAAACCTACAATGAGCAGTTCTTC.

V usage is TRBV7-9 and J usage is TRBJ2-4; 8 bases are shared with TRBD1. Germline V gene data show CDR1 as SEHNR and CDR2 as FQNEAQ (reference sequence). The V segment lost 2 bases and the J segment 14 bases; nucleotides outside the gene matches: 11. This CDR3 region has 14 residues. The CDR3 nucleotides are TGTGCCAGCAGCTTACCCGGACAGGGCGAGTTAAAGTACTTC. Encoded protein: CASSLPGQGELKYF.

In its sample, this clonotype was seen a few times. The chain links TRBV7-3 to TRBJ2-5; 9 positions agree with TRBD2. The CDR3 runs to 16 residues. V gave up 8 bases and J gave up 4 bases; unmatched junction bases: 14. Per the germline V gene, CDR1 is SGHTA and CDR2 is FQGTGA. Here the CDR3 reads CASSLTSGTRRETQYF. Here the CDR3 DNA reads TGTGCCAGCTCCCTGACTAGCGGCACAAGGAGAGAGACCCAGTACTTC.